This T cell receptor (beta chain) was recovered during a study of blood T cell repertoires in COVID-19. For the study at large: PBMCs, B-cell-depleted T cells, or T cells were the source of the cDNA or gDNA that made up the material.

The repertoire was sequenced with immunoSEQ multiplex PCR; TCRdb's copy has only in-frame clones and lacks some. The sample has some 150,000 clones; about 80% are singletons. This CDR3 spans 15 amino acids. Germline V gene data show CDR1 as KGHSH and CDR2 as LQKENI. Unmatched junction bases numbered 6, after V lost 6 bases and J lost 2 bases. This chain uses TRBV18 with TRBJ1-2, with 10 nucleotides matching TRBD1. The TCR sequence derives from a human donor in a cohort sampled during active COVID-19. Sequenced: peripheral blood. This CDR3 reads CASSPGTGENYGYTF. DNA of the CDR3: TGTGCCAGCTCCCCCGGGACAGGGGAGAACTATGGCTACACCTTC.